This is a list of T cell receptor beta chains from one sample in a study of CD4 and CD8 cells across lung adenocarcinoma regions. TCRdb reprocessed the PCR reads via MiXCR and lists one record per CDR3 protein. This table has around 6,800 distinct CDR3 sequences, about 54% appearing once. Sequenced input: CD8+ T cells from the center of a lung tumor. These TCRs come from a male donor with lung adenocarcinoma. The CD4 and CD8 labels of this study may be unreliable. Each CDR3 is given with its conserved first and last residue. Each record gives: J gene, clone size, V gene, D gene, CDR3 protein, CDR3 DNA. D genes are given only for firm matches. Size tells how often a clone was seen (once, few, many) or the class of an expanded clone, and some rows leave it out.

J: TRBJ1-6; size: once; V: TRBV6-1; D: NA; CDR3: CASSDSSNSPLHF; DNA: TGTGCCAGCAGTGACAGCAGTAATTCACCCCTCCACTTT
J: TRBJ2-3; size: NA; V: TRBV6-1; D: TRBD2; CDR3: CASGEGRGVKDTQYF; DNA: TGTGCCAGCGGTGAGGGGCGGGGGGTCAAAGATACGCAGTATTTC
J: TRBJ2-7; size: NA; V: TRBV27; D: NA; CDR3: CASSPSTGYNEQYF; DNA: TGCGCCAGCAGTCCCTCGACAGGCTACAATGAGCAGTACTTC
J: TRBJ2-5; size: many; V: TRBV6-1; D: TRBD2; CDR3: CASSSGGRVQETQYF; DNA: TGTGCCAGCAGCTCGGGGGGAAGGGTTCAAGAGACCCAGTACTTC
J: TRBJ2-3; size: few; V: TRBV27; D: NA; CDR3: CASSPKPGDTETQYF; DNA: TGTGCCAGCAGCCCCAAGCCCGGGGACACAGAGACCCAGTATTTT
J: TRBJ2-3; size: NA; V: TRBV6-5; D: NA; CDR3: CGSGSGLWAKNIQYF; DNA: TGTGGCAGCGGTTCGGGGCTGTGGGCCAAAAACATTCAGTATTTT
J: TRBJ2-1; size: few; V: TRBV6-1; D: TRBD2; CDR3: CASSKGLAVYNEQFF; DNA: TGTGCCAGCAGTAAAGGACTAGCGGTCTACAATGAGCAGTTCTTC
J: TRBJ1-1; size: few; V: TRBV10-3; D: TRBD1; CDR3: CAISERGGDRGRTEAFF; DNA: TGTGCCATCAGTGAGCGTGGAGGGGACAGGGGGCGGACTGAAGCTTTCTTT
J: TRBJ2-7; size: few; V: TRBV6-1; D: TRBD1; CDR3: CASNGQGAGEQYF; DNA: TGTGCCAGCAACGGACAGGGGGCTGGAGAGCAGTACTTC
J: TRBJ1-2; size: NA; V: TRBV6-1; D: TRBD1; CDR3: CASTTDRGTANYGYTF; DNA: TGTGCCAGCACAACGGACAGGGGGACAGCTAACTATGGCTACACCTTC
J: TRBJ2-7; size: medium-sized; V: TRBV6-5; D: NA; CDR3: CASSYRLTSSYEQYF; DNA: TGTGCCAGCAGTTACAGATTGACTAGCTCCTACGAGCAGTACTTC
J: TRBJ2-1; size: many; V: TRBV6-1; D: TRBD2; CDR3: CASNAGEAGGENEQFF; DNA: TGTGCCAGCAACGCGGGGGAAGCGGGAGGGGAGAATGAGCAGTTCTTC
J: TRBJ2-3; size: NA; V: TRBV25-1; D: NA; CDR3: CASSGYRGTDTQYF; DNA: TGTGCCAGCAGTGGCTACAGGGGCACAGATACGCAGTATTTT
J: TRBJ2-3; size: NA; V: TRBV11-2; D: NA; CDR3: CASKVAEPTDTQYF; DNA: TGTGCCAGCAAGGTGGCAGAACCCACAGATACGCAGTATTTT
J: TRBJ2-2; size: medium-sized; V: TRBV6-1; D: NA; CDR3: CAGKPEGQNTGELFF; DNA: TGTGCCGGTAAGCCCGAGGGACAGAACACCGGGGAGCTGTTTTTT
J: TRBJ2-7; size: once; V: TRBV27; D: NA; CDR3: CASSPLDRYYEQYF; DNA: TGTGCCAGCAGTCCCTTGGACAGATACTACGAGCAGTACTTC
J: TRBJ1-1; size: NA; V: TRBV6-1; D: NA; CDR3: CASSEARSYRNTEAFF; DNA: TGTGCCAGCAGTGAAGCGCGCTCTTACAGGAACACTGAAGCTTTCTTT
J: TRBJ2-1; size: medium-sized; V: TRBV6-2/TRBV6-3; D: TRBD2; CDR3: CASSYSTLAGGDYNEQFF; DNA: TGTGCCAGCAGTTACTCCACATTAGCGGGAGGTGATTACAATGAGCAGTTCTTC
J: TRBJ2-5; size: once; V: TRBV27; D: NA; CDR3: CASSGRVKDVQYF; DNA: TGTGCCAGCAGTGGCAGGGTGAAAGACGTCCAGTACTTC
J: TRBJ2-3; size: NA; V: TRBV6-2/TRBV6-3; D: NA; CDR3: CASSRSLQSEDTQYF; DNA: TGTGCCAGCAGTCGGAGCCTACAGTCGGAAGATACGCAGTATTTT
J: TRBJ2-1; size: NA; V: TRBV4-2; D: NA; CDR3: CASSQDGAGAAYNEQFF; DNA: TGTGCCAGCAGCCAAGATGGGGCAGGGGCAGCCTACAATGAGCAGTTCTTC
J: TRBJ2-2; size: many; V: TRBV7-7; D: NA; CDR3: CASSLGGTNTGELFF; DNA: TGTGCTAGCAGCTTAGGCGGAACAAACACCGGGGAGCTGTTTTTT
J: TRBJ2-1; size: NA; V: TRBV6-1; D: NA; CDR3: CASRGGPYNEQFF; DNA: TGTGCCAGCAGAGGGGGTCCCTACAATGAGCAGTTCTTC
J: TRBJ2-7; size: few; V: TRBV27; D: NA; CDR3: CASSVRGKEYEQYF; DNA: TGTGCCAGCAGTGTACGGGGGAAGGAGTACGAGCAGTACTTC
J: TRBJ2-1; size: large; V: TRBV27; D: TRBD2; CDR3: CASSTRRGSSGYSSYNEQFF; DNA: TGTGCCAGCAGTACGAGACGGGGGTCTAGCGGGTACAGCTCCTACAATGAGCAGTTCTTC
J: TRBJ2-3; size: NA; V: TRBV6-5; D: NA; CDR3: CARGYEGRDTDTQYF; DNA: TGTGCCAGGGGTTATGAGGGCCGCGACACAGATACGCAGTATTTC
J: TRBJ2-5; size: large; V: TRBV10-1; D: TRBD2; CDR3: CASSERRSGRSETQYF; DNA: TGCGCCAGCAGTGAAAGGCGTAGCGGGAGATCAGAGACCCAGTACTTC
J: TRBJ2-3; size: once; V: TRBV27; D: NA; CDR3: CASSSRGLGATDMQYF; DNA: TGTGCCAGCAGTTCCCGGGGACTGGGAGCCACAGATATGCAGTACTTT
J: TRBJ1-2; size: NA; V: TRBV6-2/TRBV6-3; D: NA; CDR3: CASSKGDYGYTF; DNA: TGTGCCAGCAGTAAAGGGGACTATGGCTACACCTTC
J: TRBJ2-5; size: many; V: TRBV27; D: TRBD2; CDR3: CASSLWGGETQYF; DNA: TGTGCCAGCAGTTTATGGGGGGGGGAGACCCAGTACTTC
J: TRBJ2-3; size: NA; V: TRBV19; D: TRBD2; CDR3: CASSIAGGQDTQYF; DNA: TGTGCCAGTAGTATAGCGGGGGGGCAAGATACGCAGTATTTT
J: TRBJ2-7; size: NA; V: TRBV6-1; D: NA; CDR3: CASERSGTYEQYF; DNA: TGTGCCAGCGAGCGCTCTGGCACCTACGAGCAGTACTTC
J: TRBJ2-1; size: NA; V: TRBV6-1; D: TRBD2; CDR3: CASSERPGLEGEQFF; DNA: TGTGCCAGCAGTGAGAGGCCGGGACTAGAAGGTGAGCAGTTCTTC
J: TRBJ2-1; size: medium-sized; V: TRBV6-1; D: NA; CDR3: CASRDSSSYNEQFF; DNA: TGTGCCAGCAGAGACAGTAGCTCCTACAATGAGCAGTTCTTC
J: TRBJ2-1; size: NA; V: TRBV9; D: NA; CDR3: CASSVGSSYNEQFF; DNA: TGTGCCAGCAGCGTCGGGAGCTCCTACAATGAGCAGTTCTTC
J: TRBJ2-7; size: medium-sized; V: TRBV10-1; D: TRBD1; CDR3: CASSEGGTGAYEQYF; DNA: TGCGCCAGCAGTGAAGGAGGGACAGGGGCCTACGAGCAGTACTTC
J: TRBJ2-3; size: NA; V: TRBV6-1; D: TRBD2; CDR3: CASSEMGIGGRDPDTQYF; DNA: TGTGCCAGCAGTGAAATGGGGATCGGGGGGAGGGATCCAGATACGCAGTATTTC
J: TRBJ2-1; size: NA; V: TRBV6-6; D: TRBD2; CDR3: CASSWSKGGSVSEQFF; DNA: TGTGCCAGCAGTTGGTCCAAGGGCGGGAGCGTCAGTGAGCAGTTCTTC
J: TRBJ2-5; size: NA; V: TRBV7-2; D: TRBD2; CDR3: CASSAGTSGTLGEQYF; DNA: TGTGCCAGCAGCGCCGGGACTAGCGGGACCTTGGGTGAGCAGTACTTC
J: TRBJ2-1; size: medium-sized; V: TRBV11-2; D: TRBD2; CDR3: CASSLGAGAHNEQFF; DNA: TGTGCCAGCAGCTTAGGAGCGGGAGCCCACAATGAGCAGTTCTTC
J: TRBJ1-2; size: NA; V: TRBV6-5; D: NA; CDR3: CASSYSYGFGYTF; DNA: TGTGCCAGCAGTTACTCGTACGGTTTTGGCTACACCTTC
J: TRBJ2-1; size: NA; V: TRBV6-1; D: NA; CDR3: CASSEASDYNEQFF; DNA: TGTGCCAGCAGTGAAGCCTCGGACTACAATGAGCAGTTCTTC
J: TRBJ2-1; size: NA; V: TRBV6-5; D: TRBD1; CDR3: CASSYTYRGDFNEQFF; DNA: TGTGCCAGCAGTTACACCTACAGGGGGGACTTCAATGAGCAGTTCTTC
J: TRBJ2-4; size: few; V: TRBV5-1; D: NA; CDR3: CASSLAGGYNIQYF; DNA: TGCGCCAGCAGCTTGGCCGGGGGCTATAACATTCAGTACTTC
J: TRBJ2-1; size: NA; V: TRBV6-1; D: TRBD2; CDR3: CASSMGLAGARTNAQFF; DNA: TGTGCCAGCAGCATGGGACTAGCGGGTGCGCGCACCAATGCGCAGTTTTTC
J: TRBJ2-3; size: medium-sized; V: TRBV10-1; D: NA; CDR3: CASSYSTDTQYF; DNA: TGCGCCAGCAGTTATAGCACAGATACGCAGTATTTT
J: TRBJ2-1; size: medium-sized; V: TRBV7-6; D: NA; CDR3: CASSLAGLLYNEQFF; DNA: TGTGCCAGCAGCTTAGCGGGATTGCTCTACAATGAGCAGTTCTTC
J: TRBJ2-5; size: few; V: TRBV5-1; D: NA; CDR3: CASSLGTGSGSTQYF; DNA: TGCGCCAGCAGCTTGGGGACAGGGAGCGGGAGTACCCAGTACTTC
J: TRBJ2-6; size: NA; V: TRBV6-1; D: TRBD2; CDR3: CASGREAGANVLTF; DNA: TGTGCCAGCGGGAGGGAAGCTGGGGCCAACGTCCTGACTTTC
J: TRBJ2-1; size: NA; V: TRBV6-1; D: NA; CDR3: CASSDPGPAFF; DNA: TGTGCCAGCAGTGATCCGGGCCCCGCGTTCTTC
J: TRBJ2-5; size: NA; V: TRBV27; D: TRBD2; CDR3: CASSPTSGVSQYF; DNA: TGTGCCAGCAGTCCGACTAGCGGGGTATCTCAGTACTTC
J: TRBJ1-2; size: medium-sized; V: TRBV10-1; D: NA; CDR3: CASSESSNYGYTF; DNA: TGCGCCAGCAGTGAGTCCTCTAACTATGGCTACACCTTC
J: TRBJ2-6; size: NA; V: TRBV6-4; D: NA; CDR3: CASSEAGYSGANVLTF; DNA: TGTGCCAGCAGTGAGGCGGGTTACTCTGGGGCCAACGTCCTGACTTTC
J: TRBJ2-1; size: NA; V: TRBV5-4; D: NA; CDR3: CASSSDSSSYNEQFF; DNA: TGTGCCAGCAGCTCCGACTCTAGCTCCTACAATGAGCAGTTCTTC